The rows below give T cell receptor beta chains drawn from one sample of a study of PD-L1 blockade in urothelial cancer. Some clones are missing from TCRdb's copy, which holds only in-frame ones; the method was immunoSEQ multiplex PCR. The sample includes tens of thousands of clones, 81% seen only once; the top ten take roughly 2.7%. The source material was PBMCs, sampled around atezolizumab (anti-PD-L1) treatment. The receptors were gathered from a man between 65 and 80 years old with urothelial cancer. CDR3s include the opening cysteine and the closing phenylalanine or tryptophan. D genes are given only for firm matches. Expanded clones are given a class, and other clones once, few, many or no size at all.

>TRBV11-2|TRBJ2-7|TRBD2|.
CASSSGSGTQYF
TGTGCCAGCAGCTCGGGTAGCGGGACGCAGTACTTC
>TRBV19|TRBJ2-1|.|.
CATKNFGAGPYNEQFF
TGTGCCACGAAGAACTTCGGGGCGGGACCCTACAATGAGCAGTTCTTC
>TRBV6-1|TRBJ1-1|.|.
CASAGGGENEAFF
TGTGCCAGCGCCGGAGGGGGGGAAAATGAAGCTTTCTTT
>TRBV7-9|TRBJ2-7|.|.
CASSSPLEQYF
TGTGCCAGCAGTTCCCCTCTAGAGCAGTACTTC
>TRBV27|TRBJ1-5|TRBD1|.
CASTSGTGGNQPQHF
TGTGCCAGCACCTCGGGGACAGGGGGCAATCAGCCCCAGCATTTT
>TRBV18|TRBJ2-3|.|.
CASSPSRGGADTQYF
TGTGCCAGCTCACCTAGCAGGGGTGGGGCAGATACGCAGTATTTT
>TRBV5-1|TRBJ2-3|TRBD2|.
CASGTSGILDTQYF
TGCGCCAGCGGGACTAGCGGGATCTTAGATACGCAGTATTTT
>TRBV9|TRBJ1-2|TRBD1|.
CASSVEQGVDYGYTF
TGTGCCAGCAGCGTCGAACAGGGGGTCGACTATGGCTACACCTTC
>TRBV4-3|TRBJ2-7|TRBD1|.
CASSQDPSGQLYEQYF
TGCGCCAGCAGCCAAGACCCCTCGGGACAGCTCTACGAGCAGTACTTC
>TRBV7-9|TRBJ2-1|.|.
CASRPNLGLFF
TGTGCCAGCAGGCCGAATCTAGGATTGTTCTTC
>TRBV28|TRBJ2-1|TRBD2|once
CASSLAGGSEQFF
TGTGCCAGCAGTTTGGCCGGGGGGAGTGAGCAGTTCTTC
>TRBV21-1|TRBJ1-2|.|.
CASSWPGRTNYGYTF
TGTGCCAGCAGCTGGCCAGGGAGGACTAACTATGGCTACACCTTC
>TRBV4-2|TRBJ2-1|.|once
CASSLLTAGLSYNEQFF
TGTGCCAGCAGCCTCCTCACAGCGGGTCTCTCCTACAATGAGCAGTTCTTC
>TRBV6-5|TRBJ1-1|TRBD1|.
CASSYTQGATEAFF
TGTGCCAGCAGTTATACGCAGGGGGCCACTGAAGCTTTCTTT
>TRBV4-2|TRBJ1-2|TRBD1|.
CASSQDQRGPGGYTF
TGTGCCAGCAGCCAAGATCAAAGGGGGCCGGGTGGCTACACCTTC
>TRBV13|TRBJ2-3|TRBD2|.
CASSLLAGAPTDTQYF
TGTGCCAGCAGCTTATTAGCGGGAGCCCCCACAGATACGCAGTATTTT
>TRBV4-2|TRBJ2-3|.|.
CASSQDRLATQYF
TGTGCCAGCAGCCAAGATAGACTGGCAACGCAGTATTTT
>TRBV30|TRBJ2-2|.|.
CAWNRGPTGELFF
TGTGCCTGGAACCGGGGTCCCACCGGGGAGCTGTTTTTT
>TRBV19|TRBJ1-5|.|.
CASKYREAADNQPQHF
TGTGCCAGTAAGTATAGGGAGGCAGCAGACAATCAGCCCCAGCATTTT
>TRBV6-5|TRBJ1-2|.|.
CASSFHLDYGYTF
TGTGCCAGCAGTTTCCACTTAGACTATGGCTACACCTTC
>TRBV15|TRBJ1-4|.|.
CATSRSGGEGSEKLFF
TGTGCCACCAGCAGATCCGGGGGGGAGGGCAGTGAAAAACTGTTTTTT
>TRBV7-8|TRBJ2-5|.|.
CASSLGGSGQETQYF
TGTGCCAGCAGCTTAGGCGGTAGCGGCCAAGAGACCCAGTACTTC
>TRBV7-2|TRBJ2-7|TRBD1|.
CASSPRQGIYEQYF
TGTGCCAGCAGCCCACGACAGGGTATCTACGAGCAGTACTTC
>TRBV28|TRBJ2-5|TRBD1|.
CASSSTGLEETQYF
TGTGCCAGCAGTTCGACAGGGCTTGAGGAGACCCAGTACTTC
>TRBV11-3|TRBJ2-3|TRBD2|once
CASSFSGRPDTQYF
TGTGCCAGCAGCTTCAGCGGGAGGCCAGATACGCAGTATTTT
>TRBV5-4|TRBJ1-2|TRBD1|.
CASSVTGNGYTF
TGTGCCAGCAGCGTGACAGGGAATGGCTACACCTTC
>TRBV2|TRBJ1-2|TRBD1|.
CASSQGAWSYGYTF
TGTGCCAGCAGCCAGGGGGCTTGGAGCTATGGCTACACCTTC
>TRBV7-9|TRBJ2-7|.|.
CASSLLAEQYF
TGTGCCAGCAGCTTGCTAGCGGAGCAGTACTTC
>TRBV28|TRBJ2-1|TRBD2|once
CAIGGEEAYNEQFF
TGTGCCATTGGGGGGGAGGAGGCCTACAATGAGCAGTTCTTC
>TRBV29-1|TRBJ2-1|.|.
CSVEDSPGAREFF
TGCAGCGTTGAAGATAGCCCCGGCGCCCGTGAGTTCTTC
>TRBV28|TRBJ2-2|.|.
CASSQQAPGELFF
TGTGCCAGCAGCCAACAGGCTCCCGGGGAGCTGTTTTTT
>TRBV4-2|TRBJ2-1|TRBD2|.
CASSQGLAGGSRNEQFF
TGTGCCAGCAGCCAAGGTCTAGCGGGAGGTTCGCGGAATGAGCAGTTCTTC
>TRBV27|TRBJ1-6|TRBD1|.
CASSLKGTGASPLHF
TGTGCCAGCAGTTTAAAGGGGACAGGGGCTTCACCCCTCCACTTT
>TRBV10-3|TRBJ2-1|.|.
CAISEIASGLAEQFF
TGTGCCATCAGTGAGATAGCCAGCGGTCTGGCAGAGCAGTTCTTC
>TRBV15|TRBJ2-1|TRBD2|.
CATSRGPGTSGINNEQFF
TGTGCCACCAGCAGAGGTCCCGGGACTAGCGGAATTAACAATGAGCAGTTCTTC
>TRBV15|TRBJ1-5|TRBD1|.
CATSRSSFGQGDNQPQHF
TGTGCCACCAGCAGATCTAGCTTTGGACAGGGGGACAATCAGCCCCAGCATTTT
>TRBV10-3|TRBJ1-5|TRBD1|.
CASTGTADSNQPQHF
TGTGCCTCCACCGGGACAGCCGATTCTAATCAGCCCCAGCATTTT
>TRBV5-1|TRBJ2-5|.|.
CASSPEQGRETQYF
TGCGCCAGCAGCCCGGAACAGGGGAGGGAGACCCAGTACTTC
>TRBV7-2|TRBJ1-5|TRBD1|.
CASSLAGQGTGQPQHF
TGTGCCAGCAGCTTAGCGGGACAGGGGACAGGTCAGCCCCAGCATTTT
>TRBV6-1|TRBJ1-2|.|.
CASSEDGGVSSYGYTF
TGTGCCAGCAGTGAAGATGGGGGGGTTAGTAGCTATGGCTACACCTTC
>TRBV12-5|TRBJ2-7|.|.
CASGAAVAGYEQYF
TGTGCTAGTGGTGCAGCCGTCGCGGGGTACGAGCAGTACTTC
>TRBV10-1|TRBJ1-5|TRBD1|.
CASRPRDRGPYSNQPQHF
TGCGCCAGCAGACCTCGGGACAGGGGACCTTATAGCAATCAGCCCCAGCATTTT
>TRBV27|TRBJ1-4|.|.
CASSLRGGAGEKLFF
TGTGCCAGCAGTTTAAGGGGGGGCGCGGGGGAAAAACTGTTTTTT
>TRBV10-3|TRBJ1-1|.|.
CAIRAGDEAEAFF
TGTGCCATCAGGGCAGGGGATGAGGCCGAAGCTTTCTTT
>TRBV29-1|TRBJ2-1|TRBD2|.
CSVEMTSGYYNEQFF
TGCAGCGTTGAAATGACTAGCGGGTACTACAATGAGCAGTTCTTC
>TRBV10-1|TRBJ1-1|.|.
CASSESGGTEAFF
TGCGCCAGCAGTGAGTCCGGCGGCACTGAAGCTTTCTTT
>TRBV5-1|TRBJ2-4|.|.
CASSFGRRDIQYF
TGCGCCAGCAGCTTTGGCAGGAGGGACATTCAGTACTTC
>TRBV28|TRBJ2-3|TRBD2|.
CASSYSGRSPDTQYF
TGTGCCAGCAGCTATAGCGGGAGGAGTCCAGATACGCAGTATTTT
>TRBV19|TRBJ1-1|TRBD1|.
CASSFTGDTEAFF
TGTGCCAGTAGTTTCACAGGGGACACTGAAGCTTTCTTT
>TRBV11-1|TRBJ1-1|.|.
CASSLDGEKAFF
TGTGCCAGCAGCTTAGACGGAGAGAAAGCTTTCTTT
>TRBV5-1|TRBJ2-3|.|.
CASSLDSLGGTQYF
TGCGCCAGCAGCCTTGACAGTTTAGGCGGTACGCAGTATTTT
>TRBV6-5|TRBJ2-7|TRBD1|.
CASSYGQGAKEQYF
TGTGCCAGCAGTTACGGGCAGGGGGCGAAGGAGCAGTACTTC
>TRBV9|TRBJ2-1|TRBD2|.
CASSVELAEGEQFF
TGTGCCAGCAGCGTAGAACTAGCGGAGGGGGAGCAGTTCTTC
>TRBV19|TRBJ2-1|.|once
CASSTRAGYNEQFF
TGTGCCAGTAGTACCAGAGCGGGTTACAATGAGCAGTTCTTC
>TRBV2|TRBJ2-2|.|once
CASSSGSLGELFF
TGTGCCAGCAGTTCCGGGTCCCTCGGGGAGCTGTTTTTT